These T cell receptor beta chains were read from a single sample in a study of PD-1 blockade in classical Hodgkin lymphoma. Clones were sequenced by immunoSEQ multiplex PCR, and TCRdb holds only the in-frame ones, with some missing. The data show around 100,000 clones, about 89% seen once. Sequences were derived from peripheral blood mononuclear cells (PBMCs), sampled before the second cycle of nivolumab. The receptors here all came from a human donor with classical Hodgkin lymphoma. Each CDR3 is given with its conserved first and last residue.

TRBV7-9 CASSPQGMGFGEQYF
TRBV28 CASSPLVGGSDTQYF
TRBV30 CAWGSSAWTREKLFF
TRBV7-9 CASSLVPGATYEQYF
TRBV21-1 CASSKIRPGAFF
TRBV30 CAWSDGTGINEKLFF
TRBV10-2 CASSVEGGWTGELFF
TRBV20-1 CSARVGGQAFF
TRBV12-2 CASRFGVGGDEKLFF
TRBV21-1 CASSRRTVLDEQYF
TRBV18 CASSPRGSDTEAFF
TRBV7-9 CASSLVGDGLNTGELFF
TRBV5-1 CASSPSTEPSPLHF
TRBV5-5 CASSLTGQGYGYTF
TRBV5-1 CASRPLSVAKNIQYF
TRBV19 CASSIERGSYNSPLHF
TRBV5-1 CASSSGRNMNTEAFF
TRBV19 CASGGNTDTQYF
TRBV10-3 CAIGEGSGYTF
TRBV28 CASRLDDRYTEAFF
TRBV11-2 CASESGVSSYNEQFF
TRBV7-2 CASSQKLAGGRETQYF
TRBV28 CASSSLNRPLSGPSYEQYF
TRBV6-4 CASGTSGTDTQYF
TRBV4-2 CASSRVLDQPQHF
TRBV5-1 CASSLGPASSTDTQYF
TRBV29-1 CSVGKEGGTEAFF
TRBV20-1 CSARVGGYTF
TRBV7-2 CASRPTGVNYGYTF
TRBV28 CASLLQGNNQPQHF